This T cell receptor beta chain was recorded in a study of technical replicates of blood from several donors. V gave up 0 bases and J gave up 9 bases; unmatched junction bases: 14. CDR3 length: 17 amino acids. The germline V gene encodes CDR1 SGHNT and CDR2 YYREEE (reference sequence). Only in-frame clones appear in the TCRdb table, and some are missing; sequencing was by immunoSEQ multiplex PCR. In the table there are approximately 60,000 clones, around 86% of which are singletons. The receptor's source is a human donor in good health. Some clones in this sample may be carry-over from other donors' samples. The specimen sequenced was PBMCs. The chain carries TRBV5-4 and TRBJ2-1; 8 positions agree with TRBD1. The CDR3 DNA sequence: TGTGCCAGCAGCTTGGGGGGGGCGCAGGGGGCATGGAGTGAGCAGTTCTTC. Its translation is CASSLGGAQGAWSEQFF. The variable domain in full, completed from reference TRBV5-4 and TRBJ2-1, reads ETGVTQSPTHLIKTRGQQVTLRCSSQSGHNTVSWYQQALGQGPQFIFQYYREEENGRGNFPPRFSGLQFPNYSSELNVNALELDDSALYLCASSLGGAQGAWSEQFFGPGTRLTVL.